This TCR beta chain was sequenced during a study of blood T cells in healthy people across ages. The CDR3 runs to 16 residues. Trimming took 1 base from V and 8 from J; bases not matched to a gene: 9. CDR1 is LGHDT and CDR2 is YNNKEL in the germline V gene (reference sequence). Findings and limits, study-wide: Researchers report that TCR beta diversity correlated strongly with naive T cell percentage.

Per-sample yields of isolated PBMCs were at least 6 million. About this clonotype: What it binds is unknown.

Primers used in a second PCR of about 7 to 12 cycles were a sample-barcoded 5' primer and a J-beta primer mix. The study obtained at least 3 million CDR3-containing paired-end reads from every sample. TCRdb reprocessed the 5' RACE reads with MiXCR, giving one entry per CDR3 protein. The sample has 710,000 or so distinct CDR3 sequences, 22% seen once. The receptor comes from a man in his 70s in good health. The V gene is TRBV3-1, the J gene TRBJ2-1, with 9 positions matching TRBD2. The material sequenced was blood. CDR3: CASSQGAGGSNDEQFF. The CDR3 bases are TGTGCCAGCAGCCAAGGGGCGGGAGGGTCGAATGATGAGCAGTTCTTC.